This entry lists 8 T cell receptor beta chains sequenced from one sample in a study of OX40 agonist ivuxolimab in advanced cancers. The repertoire was sequenced with immunoSEQ multiplex PCR; TCRdb's copy has only in-frame clones and lacks some. The profile shows 65,000 to 100,000 clones, roughly 84% of them singletons. Material: CD4+ or CD8+ T cells sorted from blood, obtained in a trial of the OX40 agonist ivuxolimab. Every receptor here comes from an adult with an advanced solid tumor such as melanoma, head and neck, liver or kidney cancer.

The chain combines TRBV19 with TRBJ2-1, with 13 bases that match TRBD2. After removal of 5 bases from V and 4 bases from J, the junction contained 14 bases not matched to a gene. This CDR3 has 19 amino acids. Germline CDR1 reads LNHDA; CDR2 reads SQIVND (reference sequence). The DNA of the CDR3 is TGTGCCAGTAGTTCTCCGGGGACTAGCGGGACCCGAACATACAATGAGCAGTTCTTC. Its protein product is CASSSPGTSGTRTYNEQFF. The full variable domain, completed using reference TRBV19 and TRBJ2-1, is DGGITQSPKYLFRKEGQNVTLSCEQNLNHDAMYWYRQDPGQGLRLIYYSQIVNDFQKGDIAEGYSVSREKKESFPLTVTSAQKNPTAFYLCASSSPGTSGTRTYNEQFFGPGTRLTVL.

This chain uses TRBV28 with TRBJ2-2; 7 bases match TRBD1. Trimming took 2 bases from V and 0 from J; bases not matched to a gene: 0. This CDR3 contains 15 residues. Germline V CDR1 and CDR2: MDHEN, SYDVKM. As DNA, the CDR3 is TGTGCCAGCAGTTTACAGGGGGCGAACACCGGGGAGCTGTTTTTT. Translating gives CASSLQGANTGELFF.

V gene TRBV10-3 combines with J gene TRBJ1-2; a weak D match, TRBD1 (6 bases). The CDR3 is 11 residues long. Germline V gene data show CDR1 as ENHRY and CDR2 as SYGVKD. The V end lost 7 bases, the J end lost 10 bases, and 13 bases lay between the germline ends. The CDR3 is CAIMGDTNYTF. CDR3 sequence (DNA): TGTGCCATCATGGGGGACACCAACTACACCTTC.

V is TRBV19 and J is TRBJ1-1; TRBD1 matches at 7 bases. V lost 4 bases, J lost 3 bases, and 8 bases stayed unmatched. Germline V CDR1 and CDR2: LNHDA, SQIVND (reference sequence). There are 15 residues in the CDR3. The CDR3 DNA reads as TGTGCCAGTAGTAAGGGCGGACAGGAAGACACTGAAGCTTTCTTT. Translating it yields CASSKGGQEDTEAFF.

This sequence joins TRBV28 and TRBJ2-5, with TRBD2 matching over 11 bases. Germline V gene lookup returns CDR1 MDHEN and CDR2 SYDVKM. The trim removed 7 bases at V and 4 bases at J, leaving 8 bases unmatched. CDR3 size: 15 residues. The CDR3 spells CASTIAGGPPETQYF. CDR3 in DNA: TGTGCCAGCACCATAGCGGGAGGGCCCCCAGAGACCCAGTACTTC.

This chain joins TRBV7-9 and TRBJ2-2; D is uncertain. V was shortened by 3 bases and J by 10 bases, with 9 bases between the two germline ends. The CDR3 is made up of 12 amino acids. Germline CDR1 SEHNR, CDR2 FQNEAQ (reference sequence). As DNA, the CDR3 is TGTGCCAGCAGCTTTTCACGAGAGGAGCTGTTTTTT. Translating it yields CASSFSREELFF.

This chain connects TRBV19 to TRBJ2-5; either TRBD1 or TRBD2 may supply D (5 bases each). The CDR3 runs 14 residues. Trimming pared 5 bases from V and 2 bases from J, leaving 12 bases between. Germline assignment: CDR1 LNHDA and CDR2 SQIVND (reference sequence). The CDR3 region has the DNA TGTGCCAGTAGTTCACGGGACCTTCAAGAGACCCAGTACTTC. The encoded protein is CASSSRDLQETQYF.

V usage is TRBV28 and J usage is TRBJ2-1, with D possibly being TRBD2 (5 bases). The ends were cut back, 4 bases at V and 12 bases at J, with 10 bases in the middle. The CDR3 is 11 residues long. CDR1 is MDHEN and CDR2 is SYDVKM in the germline V gene. CDR3 sequence reads: CASSSGIMQFF. DNA of the CDR3: TGTGCCAGCAGTTCCGGGATTATGCAGTTCTTC.